Presented here are 25 T cell receptor beta chains from one specimen sequenced in a study of cytomegalovirus exposure and HLA in healthy donors. Sequencing used immunoSEQ multiplex PCR; TCRdb keeps in-frame clones, though not all of them. The profile shows about 97,000 clones, about 95% of them singletons. The sequencing sample was made of PBMCs. The receptors come from a woman aged 18-29 years in good health and CMV-seronegative.

The rearrangement uses TRBV10-3 and TRBJ2-3; 7 nucleotides align to TRBD1. The CDR3 extends over 15 amino acids. Looked up from germline, CDR1 is ENHRY and CDR2 is SYGVKD. V trimming: 5 bases; J trimming: 5 bases; junction bases outside the gene matches: 10. The CDR3 loop is CAISITRGPGDTQYF. CDR3 in DNA: TGTGCCATCAGTATAACTAGGGGGCCGGGAGATACGCAGTATTTT.

This clone was seen only once. The V gene is TRBV5-1, the J gene TRBJ2-1; no clear D gene. Trimming removed 5 bases from V and 2 bases from J, with 11 bases in between. The CDR3 loop spans 14 amino acids. The germline CDR1 and CDR2 sequences are SGHRS and YFSETQ. The CDR3 region is CASSVLPTYNEQFF. As DNA, the CDR3 is TGCGCCAGCAGTGTACTTCCGACCTACAATGAGCAGTTCTTC.

The genes are TRBV5-4 and TRBJ2-5; no firm D call. CDR1 SGHNT and CDR2 YYREEE come from the germline V gene (reference sequence). V lost 5 bases, J lost 2 bases, and 16 bases lay in between. The CDR3 loop spans 15 amino acids. The CDR3 protein is CASSSLVGKQETQYF. CDR3 in DNA: TGTGCCAGCAGTTCCCTAGTTGGAAAGCAAGAGACCCAGTACTTC.

Written as DNA, the CDR3 is TGTGCCAGCAGCCGAGGCGTGGTCAGCAGTGGCTACACCTTC. Protein sequence: CASSRGVVSSGYTF. V usage is TRBV2 and J usage is TRBJ1-2; no clear D gene. Germline loops: CDR1 SNHLY, CDR2 FYNNEI. The CDR3 consists of 14 residues. V shed 6 bases and J shed 7 bases, with 18 bases lying between them.

Only one count was recorded for this clone. The chain has TRBV9 and TRBJ1-2, with 7 bases that match TRBD1. CDR3 length equals 13 residues. Trimming took 3 bases from V and 4 from J; bases not matched to a gene: 3. CDR1 SGDLS and CDR2 YYNGEE come from the germline V gene. DNA of the CDR3: TGTGCCAGCAGCGAGACAGGGTCCTATGGCTACACCTTC. It translates to CASSETGSYGYTF.

V usage is TRBV7-9 and J usage is TRBJ2-7, with no clear D. Germline V gene data show CDR1 as SEHNR and CDR2 as FQNEAQ (reference sequence). V was clipped by 3 bases and J by 3 bases, with 12 bases between them. This CDR3 contains 14 residues. The CDR3 nucleotides read TGTGCCAGCAGCTTTCCGGGTTCCGTCTACGAGCAGTACTTC. Amino acid sequence: CASSFPGSVYEQYF.

The J gene is TRBJ1-1, the V gene TRBV27; tentatively, D is TRBD1 (5 bases). Germline V CDR1 and CDR2: MNHEY, SMNVEV (reference sequence). With 3 bases removed from V and 3 bases from J, the gap between germline ends came to 8 bases. This CDR3 is built from 13 residues. CDR3 coding DNA: TGTGCCAGCAGTTTGGCGACAGACACTGAAGCTTTCTTT. Translated: CASSLATDTEAFF.

The gene calls are TRBV6-1 and TRBJ2-2; 9 bases are shared with TRBD1. The V gene's germline CDR1 is MNHNS and CDR2 SASEGT. The CDR3 spans 15 residues. After removal of 5 bases from V and 3 bases from J, the junction contained 4 bases not matched to a gene. The CDR3 DNA sequence: TGTGCCAGCAGTCCGACAGGGGGAGACACCGGGGAGCTGTTTTTT. The encoded protein is CASSPTGGDTGELFF.

V gene TRBV2 combines with J gene TRBJ2-7, with 8 nucleotides matching TRBD2. Germline assignment: CDR1 SNHLY and CDR2 FYNNEI. V was clipped by 6 bases and J by 4 bases; unmatched bases: 8. The CDR3 has 14 residues. The CDR3 protein is CASRSSSGGYEQYF. The CDR3 DNA reads TGTGCCAGCAGGTCTTCGAGCGGGGGATACGAGCAGTACTTC.

This clone has just one count. The chain carries TRBV5-4 and TRBJ1-2; weak D call: TRBD1 (5 bases). The CDR3 loop spans 15 amino acids. Germline V lookup: CDR1 SGHNT, CDR2 YYREEE (reference sequence). The V and J ends lost 2 bases and 7 bases respectively, with 18 bases between them. In nucleotides, the CDR3 is TGTGCCAGCAGCTTTATATCCGCAACTCAGGGTGGCTACACCTTC. Translating it yields CASSFISATQGGYTF. The full variable domain, completed using reference TRBV5-4 and TRBJ1-2, is ETGVTQSPTHLIKTRGQQVTLRCSSQSGHNTVSWYQQALGQGPQFIFQYYREEENGRGNFPPRFSGLQFPNYSSELNVNALELDDSALYLCASSFISATQGGYTFGSGTRLTVV.

This clone has just a few counts. The chain links TRBV20-1 to TRBJ1-2; no reliable D call. The CDR3 length is 10 residues. CDR1 and CDR2 from the germline V gene are DFQATT and SNEGSKA (reference sequence). V was trimmed by 6 bases and J by 7 bases, leaving 9 bases between them. The CDR3 DNA sequence: TGCAGTGCCAGGCCCGTTGGCTACACCTTC. Its protein product is CSARPVGYTF.

The V and J genes are TRBV7-2 and TRBJ2-1; TRBD1 is a possible D gene (7 bases). Germline V CDR1 and CDR2: SGHTA, FQGNSA. V shed 5 bases and J shed 0 bases, with 11 bases lying between them. CDR3 length equals 15 residues. In DNA form, the CDR3 reads TGTGCCAGCAGCGCGGGACAGAGCTCCTACAATGAGCAGTTCTTC. Translated, it gives CASSAGQSSYNEQFF. Complete variable domain (other parts from reference TRBV7-2 and TRBJ2-1): GAGVSQSPSNKVTEKGKDVELRCDPISGHTALYWYRQSLGQGLEFLIYFQGNSAPDKSGLPSDRFSAERTGGSVSTLTIQRTQQEDSAVYLCASSAGQSSYNEQFFGPGTRLTVL.

V gene TRBV6-5 combines with J gene TRBJ2-1; TRBD2 matches 9 bases. The CDR3 runs to 14 residues. The germline gives CDR1 MNHEY, CDR2 SVGAGI. V lost 4 bases and J lost 7; bases outside the gene matches: 5. The CDR3 loop is CASSLGGGGNEQFF. The CDR3 nucleotides are TGTGCCAGCAGTTTGGGCGGGGGGGGGAATGAGCAGTTCTTC.

The V call is TRBV25-1, the J call TRBJ2-2, with 8 bases identical to TRBD1. Per germline, CDR1 MGHDK and CDR2 SYGVNS. There are 18 residues in the CDR3. Trimming cost V 8 bases and J 6 bases; bases outside gene matches: 20. CDR3 DNA sequence: TGTGCCAGCGCACCCTGGACAGGGTCAGTTAGAGGAGCCGGGGAGCTGTTTTTT. This translates into CASAPWTGSVRGAGELFF.

V is TRBV7-2 and J is TRBJ2-7, with D maybe TRBD1 (6 bases). V lost 3 bases and J lost 3, with 15 bases in between. The CDR3 has 15 residues. Germline V gene sequence: CDR1 SGHTA, CDR2 FQGNSA. CDR3 DNA: TGTGCCAGCAGCTTCTCTCCCGGGACAATCTACGAGCAGTACTTC. Protein: CASSFSPGTIYEQYF.

The count of this clone is one. V and J are TRBV5-1 and TRBJ2-5; D may be TRBD2 (5 bases). The CDR3 runs to 16 residues. The V end lost 2 bases, the J end lost 2 bases, and 16 bases lay between the germline ends. CDR1 and CDR2 (germline): SGHRS, YFSETQ. DNA for the CDR3: TGCGCCAGCAGCTTTCTCGAGGGAAGGGCTCAAGAGACCCAGTACTTC. It translates to CASSFLEGRAQETQYF.

V gene TRBV5-1 combines with J gene TRBJ2-7; 7 bases line up with TRBD1. The V and J ends lost 0 bases and 4 bases, in that order; junction bases with no gene match: 7. Germline CDR1 SGHRS, CDR2 YFSETQ. The CDR3 runs 15 residues. The CDR3 DNA is TGCGCCAGCAGCTTGGGAGGGACAGCATCATACGAGCAGTACTTC. Translating gives CASSLGGTASYEQYF. Complete variable domain (other parts from reference TRBV5-1 and TRBJ2-7): KAGVTQTPRYLIKTRGQQVTLSCSPISGHRSVSWYQQTPGQGLQFLFEYFSETQRNKGNFPGRFSGRQFSNSRSEMNVSTLELGDSALYLCASSLGGTASYEQYFGPGTRLTVT.

The V and J genes are TRBV10-3 and TRBJ1-2, with a tentative D call TRBD1 (6 bases). The CDR3 runs 18 residues. Germline V CDR1 and CDR2: ENHRY, SYGVKD. Between the trimmed V and J ends, which lost 2 bases and 4 bases, there was a span of 23 bases. The CDR3 nucleotides read TGTGCCATCAGTGAGCGGAAGGGGGTTCGAGTTTTTAGCTATGGCTACACCTTC. This translates into CAISERKGVRVFSYGYTF.

CDR3 nucleotide sequence: TGTGCCAGCACCGCAACTAGCGGGAGTTCAAATGAGCAGTTCTTC. This translates into CASTATSGSSNEQFF. The chain combines TRBV6-1 with TRBJ2-1, with 11 bases identical to TRBD2. V dropped 7 bases and J dropped 7; count of bases not matched to a gene: 9. Per germline, CDR1 MNHNS and CDR2 SASEGT. The CDR3 loop spans 15 amino acids.

The chain links TRBV6-5 to TRBJ2-7, with D tentatively TRBD2 (6 bases). This CDR3 is 13 amino acids long. Germline V gives CDR1 MNHEY, CDR2 SVGAGI. Between the trimmed V and J ends, which lost 2 bases and 3 bases, there was a span of 8 bases. The CDR3 DNA is TGTGCCAGCAGTTACCCCGGGGGCTACGAGCAGTACTTC. Residues: CASSYPGGYEQYF.

The chain joins TRBV5-1 to TRBJ2-5, with 7 bases aligning to TRBD2. Germline CDR1 is SGHRS and CDR2 is YFSETQ. The V segment lost 0 bases and the J segment 5 bases; nucleotides outside the gene matches: 7. This CDR3 is 15 amino acids long. The CDR3 DNA is TGCGCCAGCAGCTTGGCCCCGGGGGGTGGTGAGACCCAGTACTTC. Protein: CASSLAPGGGETQYF.

The CDR3 spells CASSHSPSGGDNEQFF. As DNA, the CDR3 is TGCGCCAGCAGCCATTCTCCTAGCGGGGGGGACAATGAGCAGTTCTTC. The rearrangement joins TRBV4-3 to TRBJ2-1; 12 bases match TRBD2. Trimming cost V 3 bases and J 5 bases; bases outside gene matches: 5. Per germline, CDR1 LGHNA and CDR2 YSLEER. The CDR3 has 16 residues.

The V call is TRBV7-9, the J call TRBJ2-5; TRBD1 might be the D (6 bases). Looked up from germline, CDR1 is SEHNR and CDR2 is FQNEAQ (reference sequence). CDR3 length: 13 amino acids. V was cut by 3 bases and J by 5 bases, with 10 bases left in between. The CDR3 reads CASSFTGPETQYF. For the CDR3, the DNA is TGTGCCAGCAGCTTTACAGGGCCCGAGACCCAGTACTTC. Combining the CDR3 with reference TRBV7-9 and TRBJ2-5 gives the whole variable domain DTGVSQNPRHKITKRGQNVTFRCDPISEHNRLYWYRQTLGQGPEFLTYFQNEAQLEKSRLLSDRFSAERPKGSFSTLEIQRTEQGDSAMYLCASSFTGPETQYFGPGTRLLVL.

This chain connects TRBV5-1 to TRBJ2-7; 11 nucleotides agree with TRBD2. Germline V gene data show CDR1 as SGHRS and CDR2 as YFSETQ. V lost 3 bases and J lost 7; bases outside the gene matches: 6. The CDR3 totals 14 residues. Written as DNA, the CDR3 is TGCGCCAGCAGCTGGGGACTAGCGGCGGATGAGCAGTACTTC. The encoded protein is CASSWGLAADEQYF.

The CDR3 nucleotides are TGTGCCTGGAGTGGTCAGACCCCTAGGGGCTACACCTTC. Its translation: CAWSGQTPRGYTF. This chain joins TRBV30 and TRBJ1-2, with D uncertain. V was trimmed by 1 base and J by 8 bases, leaving 14 bases between them. Germline V CDR1 and CDR2: GTSNPN, SVGIG (reference sequence). The CDR3 loop spans 13 amino acids.